The clone carrying this TCR beta chain was counted many times. Its antigen is unidentified. TCR beta CDR3 sequences were amplified from RNA transcripts. With the HTBI primer set, the TCR CDR3 went through a first round of RT-PCR. TCRdb itself ran the multiplex PCR reads through MiXCR, one entry per CDR3 protein. Here the sample spans 280,000 or so distinct CDR3 sequences, less than 30% being singletons. The CDR3 runs 16 residues. Germline lookup yields CDR1 SGHRS and CDR2 YFSETQ. V dropped 4 bases and J dropped 2 bases, with 19 bases sitting between them. Ahead of any ophthalmopathy symptoms, the blood sample was obtained at the first diagnosis of hyperthyroidism. This record belongs to a study of T cells in Graves' hyperthyroidism and ophthalmopathy. Study-wide results and caveats: Blood shared most expanded thyroid clonotypes above 0.001.

The sequence came from a middle-aged man with Graves' hyperthyroidism that later progressed to Graves' ophthalmopathy. The sample taken for sequencing was blood. The chain joins TRBV5-1 to TRBJ2-7; tentatively, D is TRBD2 (6 bases). The CDR3 region has the DNA TGCGCCAGCAGCCCAGGATCCGGGACGGGAGCCTACGAGCAGTACTTC. It encodes CASSPGSGTGAYEQYF. The variable domain in full, with the rest retrieved from reference TRBV5-1 and TRBJ2-7, is KAGVTQTPRYLIKTRGQQVTLSCSPISGHRSVSWYQQTPGQGLQFLFEYFSETQRNKGNFPGRFSGRQFSNSRSEMNVSTLELGDSALYLCASSPGSGTGAYEQYFGPGTRLTVT.